This entry is about one TCR beta chain. Data came from immunoSEQ multiplex PCR; TCRdb stores just in-frame clones and leaves some out. The data contain roughly 380,000 clones, roughly 90% of them singletons. The data are from a study of blood T cell repertoires in COVID-19. Study context: The cDNA or gDNA used as material had been derived from T cells, B-cell-depleted T cells, or PBMCs.

Trimming removed 3 bases at V and 1 base at J, with 18 bases between. Germline lookup yields CDR1 KGHSH and CDR2 LQKENI. The CDR3 sequence is 18 residues long. The J gene is TRBJ2-2, the V gene TRBV18; unclear D gene. Sequenced material: peripheral blood. The receptor was derived from a woman between 35 and 50 years old with COVID-19, enrolled during active disease. The DNA of the CDR3 is TGTGCCAGCTCACCGAGATTGTTGACTGATAAGAACACCGGGGAGCTGTTTTTT. It yields the protein CASSPRLLTDKNTGELFF.